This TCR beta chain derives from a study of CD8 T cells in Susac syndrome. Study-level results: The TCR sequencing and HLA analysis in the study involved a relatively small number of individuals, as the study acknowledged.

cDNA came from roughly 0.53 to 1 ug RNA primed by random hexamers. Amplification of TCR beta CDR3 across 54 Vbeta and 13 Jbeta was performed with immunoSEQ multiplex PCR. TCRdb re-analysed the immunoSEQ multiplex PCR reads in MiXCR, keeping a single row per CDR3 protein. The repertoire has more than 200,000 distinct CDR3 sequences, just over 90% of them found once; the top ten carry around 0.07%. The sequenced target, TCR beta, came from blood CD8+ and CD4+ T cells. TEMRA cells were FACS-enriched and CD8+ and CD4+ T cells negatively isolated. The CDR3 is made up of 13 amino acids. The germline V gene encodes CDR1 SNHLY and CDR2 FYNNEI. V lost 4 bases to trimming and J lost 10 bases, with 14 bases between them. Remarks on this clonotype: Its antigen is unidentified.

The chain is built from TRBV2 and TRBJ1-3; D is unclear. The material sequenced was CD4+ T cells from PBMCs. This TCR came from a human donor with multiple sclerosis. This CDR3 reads CASSVEPFGTIYF. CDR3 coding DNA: TGTGCCAGCAGTGTCGAACCGTTTGGGACCATATATTTT.